This entry describes one T cell receptor (beta chain). Its target is unknown. Trimming pared 4 bases from V and 6 bases from J, leaving 22 bases between. The CDR3 has 16 amino acids. The germline V gene has CDR1 MNHEY and CDR2 SMNVEV (reference sequence). The data were produced by immunoSEQ multiplex PCR, yet TCRdb's version contains in-frame clones alone and is incomplete. The repertoire holds 120,000 to 150,000 clones, with 70% to 90% as singletons. These data come from a study of T cell responses to AZD1222 COVID-19 vaccine. Background on the study: It was second doses at about 4 or about 12 weeks that were pooled. Whole-study results and caveats: Repertoires in all cases were sampled only once the peak T cell response had passed.

The specimen was peripheral blood, collected on day 0 of AZD1222 vaccination. The rearrangement joins TRBV27 to TRBJ2-7; possible D gene TRBD1, 7 bases. The sequence was collected from an adult in good health. CDR3 nucleotides: TGTGCCAGCAGTTATTCGATGGCGGGACAGACATCCGAGCAGTACTTC. Residues: CASSYSMAGQTSEQYF.